This T cell receptor (beta chain) was profiled in a study of control samples from healthy donors and cancer patients. The repertoire was sequenced with immunoSEQ multiplex PCR; TCRdb's copy has only in-frame clones and lacks some. The sample carries around 120,000 clones, more than 70% recorded once. The germline CDR1 and CDR2 sequences are MNHEY and SVGAGI. Trimming took off 5 bases at V and 0 bases at J, with 8 bases between the two ends. This CDR3 contains 14 residues. This chain uses TRBV6-5 with TRBJ1-3; no clear D gene. This receptor was taken from a man aged 55 to 70 in good health. The sample taken for sequencing was blood. The CDR3 DNA is TGTGCCAGCAGTACCGACGGCTCTGGAAACACCATATATTTT. It encodes CASSTDGSGNTIYF.